A single sample gave rise to the 24 T cell receptor beta chains below, sequenced in a study of technical replicates of blood from a few donors. Only in-frame clones appear in the TCRdb table, and some are missing; sequencing was by immunoSEQ multiplex PCR. The table includes tens of thousands of clones, approximately 86% detected once. Sequenced sample: PBMCs. The source is a human donor in good health. Some clones in this sample may be carry-over from other donors' samples.

The chain links TRBV4-3 to TRBJ2-3, with unresolved D. Germline CDR1 LGHNA, CDR2 YSLEER. Trimming took 1 base from V and 6 from J, leaving 8 bases between them. The CDR3 runs to 13 residues. The CDR3 DNA reads as TGCGCCAGCAGCCAAGGTGTGAGGGATACGCAGTATTTT. The encoded protein is CASSQGVRDTQYF.

This sequence joins TRBV2 and TRBJ2-2; 8 bases fit TRBD1. The trim removed 6 bases at V and 1 base at J, leaving 4 bases unmatched. CDR3 length: 15 amino acids. The V gene's germline CDR1 is SNHLY and CDR2 FYNNEI. CDR3 residues: CASRIGQGNTGELFF. Here the CDR3 DNA reads TGTGCCAGCAGGATCGGACAGGGGAACACCGGGGAGCTGTTTTTT. The whole variable domain, filled in from reference TRBV2 and TRBJ2-2, reads EPEVTQTPSHQVTQMGQEVILRCVPISNHLYFYWYRQILGQKVEFLVSFYNNEISEKSEIFDDQFSVERPDGSNFTLKIRSTKLEDSAMYFCASRIGQGNTGELFFGEGSRLTVL.

This chain links TRBV19 with TRBJ2-1; 8 positions agree with TRBD1. The CDR3 length is 13 residues. V lost 4 bases to trimming and J lost 8 bases; unmatched junction nucleotides: 4. CDR1 is LNHDA, CDR2 SQIVND, per germline (reference sequence). CDR3 amino acids: CASSNRDRYEQFF. The CDR3 DNA reads as TGTGCCAGTAGTAACCGGGACAGGTATGAGCAGTTCTTC.

This rearrangement joins TRBV4-1 to TRBJ2-7; TRBD1 is a possible D gene (6 bases). Germline V gene sequence: CDR1 MGHRA, CDR2 YSYEKL. This CDR3 is built from 16 residues. Trimming removed 2 bases at V and 4 bases at J, with 18 bases between. The CDR3 DNA reads as TGCGCCAGCAGCCAAAACCCCGCACAGGGTCCATACGAGCAGTACTTC. This codes for CASSQNPAQGPYEQYF.

This sequence joins TRBV2 and TRBJ1-4, with 7 bases that match TRBD1. The CDR3 is 14 residues long. Trimming took 6 bases from V and 4 from J; bases not matched to a gene: 5. Per germline, CDR1 SNHLY and CDR2 FYNNEI. The CDR3 sequence: CASRETGYNEKLFF. The CDR3, as DNA: TGTGCCAGCAGAGAGACAGGGTATAATGAAAAACTGTTTTTT. The whole variable domain, filled in from reference TRBV2 and TRBJ1-4, reads EPEVTQTPSHQVTQMGQEVILRCVPISNHLYFYWYRQILGQKVEFLVSFYNNEISEKSEIFDDQFSVERPDGSNFTLKIRSTKLEDSAMYFCASRETGYNEKLFFGSGTQLSVL.

The CDR3 region is CASQGSTYEQYF. The CDR3 bases are TGTGCCTCCCAGGGGTCCACCTACGAGCAGTACTTC. The V call is TRBV2, the J call TRBJ2-7; TRBD1 is a possible D gene (6 bases). Germline V gene data show CDR1 as SNHLY and CDR2 as FYNNEI. This CDR3 has 12 residues. Trimming cost V 11 bases and J 2 bases, with 13 bases left between them. The full variable domain, completed using reference TRBV2 and TRBJ2-7, is EPEVTQTPSHQVTQMGQEVILRCVPISNHLYFYWYRQILGQKVEFLVSFYNNEISEKSEIFDDQFSVERPDGSNFTLKIRSTKLEDSAMYFCASQGSTYEQYFGPGTRLTVT.

The genes are TRBV27 and TRBJ1-1, with 10 bases identical to TRBD1. The CDR3 sequence is 14 residues long. Trimming cost V 8 bases and J 6 bases; bases outside gene matches: 9. Germline V CDR1 and CDR2: MNHEY, SMNVEV (reference sequence). CDR3 region: CASRRDRGPSEAFF. The DNA of the CDR3 is TGTGCCAGCCGGCGGGACAGGGGACCGTCTGAAGCTTTCTTT.

The rearrangement uses TRBV28 and TRBJ2-7, with 10 positions matching TRBD2. Germline V gene lookup returns CDR1 MDHEN and CDR2 SYDVKM. There are 13 residues in the CDR3. The trim removed 6 bases at V and 2 bases at J, leaving 1 base unmatched. The CDR3 DNA sequence: TGTGCCAGCAGAGCGGGGGGGCCCTACGAGCAGTACTTC. The encoded protein is CASRAGGPYEQYF.

V and J are TRBV18 and TRBJ2-3; the D is unclear. The germline CDR1 and CDR2 sequences are KGHSH and LQKENI. There are 12 residues in the CDR3. The V end lost 1 base, the J end lost 4 bases, and 3 bases lay between the germline ends. The CDR3 bases are TGTGCCAGCTCACCACGCGCAGATACGCAGTATTTT. This encodes CASSPRADTQYF. Based on the CDR3 plus reference TRBV18 and TRBJ2-3, the full variable domain is NAGVMQNPRHLVRRRGQEARLRCSPMKGHSHVYWYRQLPEEGLKFMVYLQKENIIDESGMPKERFSAEFPKEGPSILRIQQVVRGDSAAYFCASSPRADTQYFGPGTRLTVL.

This sequence joins TRBV9 and TRBJ2-2, with D perhaps matching TRBD2 (5 bases). The CDR3 extends over 16 amino acids. Germline CDR1 reads SGDLS; CDR2 reads YYNGEE. Deletions cut 2 bases from V and 7 bases from J, with 18 bases between. CDR3 protein: CASSVSPRRSGGELFF. CDR3 DNA sequence: TGTGCCAGCAGCGTCTCCCCGCGGAGGTCTGGCGGGGAGCTGTTTTTT. Supplemented by reference TRBV9 and TRBJ2-2, the full variable domain reads DSGVTQTPKHLITATGQRVTLRCSPRSGDLSVYWYQQSLDQGLQFLIQYYNGEERAKGNILERFSAQQFPDLHSELNLSSLELGDSALYFCASSVSPRRSGGELFFGEGSRLTVL.

The chain combines TRBV4-3 with TRBJ1-2; D is undetermined. Trimming removed 0 bases at V and 5 bases at J, with 13 bases between. There are 15 residues in the CDR3. CDR1 is LGHNA, CDR2 YSLEER, per germline. CDR3 sequence: CASSQEEGFSYGYTF. The DNA for the CDR3 is TGCGCCAGCAGCCAAGAGGAGGGCTTCTCGTATGGCTACACCTTC.

The chain uses TRBV2 and TRBJ1-1; 7 bases match TRBD1. Germline CDR1 SNHLY, CDR2 FYNNEI. V lost 7 bases, J lost 0 bases, and 5 bases stayed unmatched. The CDR3 runs to 14 residues. The CDR3 DNA reads TGTGCCAGCAACCGACAGGGAATGAACACTGAAGCTTTCTTT. It specifies CASNRQGMNTEAFF. Complete variable domain (other parts from reference TRBV2 and TRBJ1-1): EPEVTQTPSHQVTQMGQEVILRCVPISNHLYFYWYRQILGQKVEFLVSFYNNEISEKSEIFDDQFSVERPDGSNFTLKIRSTKLEDSAMYFCASNRQGMNTEAFFGQGTRLTVV.

The V and J genes are TRBV7-2 and TRBJ1-2; 9 bases are shared with TRBD1. Germline V lookup: CDR1 SGHTA, CDR2 FQGNSA. V lost 5 bases and J lost 7; bases outside the gene matches: 14. The CDR3 covers 16 residues. DNA for the CDR3: TGTGCCAGCAGCACCGGGACAGGGAGAGCTATGGCTGGCTACACCTTC. This translates into CASSTGTGRAMAGYTF.

This clone was observed once. The chain has TRBV27 and TRBJ2-7, with a tentative D call TRBD1 (6 bases). The CDR3 is made up of 15 amino acids. In germline, CDR1 is MNHEY, CDR2 SMNVEV (reference sequence). V was trimmed by 5 bases and J by 6 bases, leaving 20 bases between them. DNA of the CDR3: TGTGCCAGCAGTCAAGGGCGATACACAGGGAGCGAGCAGTACTTC. Its protein is CASSQGRYTGSEQYF.

The rearrangement links TRBV18 to TRBJ1-1; D gene ambiguous. V was trimmed by 2 bases and J by 8 bases, leaving 12 bases between them. The CDR3 loop spans 13 amino acids. The germline gives CDR1 KGHSH, CDR2 LQKENI. The CDR3 protein is CASSPGGRIEAFF. In nucleotides, the CDR3 is TGTGCCAGCTCACCAGGAGGGAGGATCGAAGCTTTCTTT.

This chain uses TRBV20-1 with TRBJ2-1; TRBD2 matches at 9 bases. The length of the CDR3 is 11 residues. With V trimmed by 6 bases and J by 14 bases, 8 bases remained unmatched. Germline V lookup: CDR1 DFQATT, CDR2 SNEGSKA (reference sequence). The CDR3 bases are TGCAGTGCAGAGGGCGGGGGGGCCGAGTTCTTC. This sequence encodes CSAEGGGAEFF.

The chain recombines TRBV18 with TRBJ2-3; 9 nucleotides align to TRBD2. CDR1 is KGHSH, CDR2 LQKENI, per germline. After removal of 3 bases from V and 1 base from J, the junction contained 11 bases not matched to a gene. The CDR3 is made up of 18 amino acids. The CDR3 coding sequence is TGTGCCAGCTCACCCCGATCAGCGGGAGGATTAGGCACAGATACGCAGTATTTT. This codes for CASSPRSAGGLGTDTQYF.

This clone was observed at least ten times. This specimen includes other DNA sequences encoding the same CDR3. The rearrangement links TRBV19 to TRBJ2-7; weak D call: TRBD1 (6 bases). The CDR3 totals 13 residues. The germline V gene encodes CDR1 LNHDA and CDR2 SQIVND (reference sequence). V gave up 3 bases and J gave up 3 bases, with 9 bases separating them. This CDR3 is CASSIEDSYEQYF. CDR3 DNA: TGTGCCAGTAGTATTGAGGACAGCTACGAGCAGTACTTC.

V is TRBV27 and J is TRBJ1-1; TRBD1 might be the D (6 bases). CDR1 MNHEY and CDR2 SMNVEV come from the germline V gene (reference sequence). This CDR3 region has 14 residues. Trimming left V 1 base short and J 5 bases short, with 11 bases between. CDR3 protein: CASSLLGGQTEAFF. The CDR3 DNA sequence: TGTGCCAGCAGTTTATTGGGGGGGCAAACTGAAGCTTTCTTT.

The chain employs TRBV7-3 and TRBJ2-2; 10 bases are shared with TRBD2. V lost 5 bases and J lost 1; bases outside the gene matches: 4. The V gene's germline CDR1 is SGHTA and CDR2 FQGTGA. The CDR3 runs 16 residues. CDR3 amino acids: CASSPIAGGNTGELFF. CDR3 DNA: TGTGCCAGCAGCCCAATAGCGGGGGGGAACACCGGGGAGCTGTTTTTT.

V gene TRBV29-1 combines with J gene TRBJ2-3; the D gene is possibly TRBD1 (6 bases). Germline CDR1 SQVTM, CDR2 ANQGSEA. V lost 1 base, J lost 2 bases, and 10 bases lay in between. The CDR3 sequence is 14 residues long. In DNA, the CDR3 is TGCAGCGTTGAAGGGGGGCGGACCACAGATACGCAGTATTTT. It encodes CSVEGGRTTDTQYF.

J is TRBJ2-5 and V is TRBV7-9; 15 nucleotides align to TRBD2. There are 18 residues in the CDR3. CDR1 is SEHNR and CDR2 is FQNEAQ in the germline V gene (reference sequence). Germline trimming cut 4 bases from V and 5 bases from J; bases unmatched to any gene: 11. CDR3 in DNA: TGTGCCAGCAGCTCCACCTCCGGACTAGCGGGAGGGCCGGAGACCCAGTACTTC. Protein: CASSSTSGLAGGPETQYF. Full variable domain (remainder filled in from reference TRBV7-9 and TRBJ2-5): DTGVSQNPRHKITKRGQNVTFRCDPISEHNRLYWYRQTLGQGPEFLTYFQNEAQLEKSRLLSDRFSAERPKGSFSTLEIQRTEQGDSAMYLCASSSTSGLAGGPETQYFGPGTRLLVL.

This clone has a single count. The rearrangement joins TRBV7-9 to TRBJ2-3; D uncertain. The CDR3 has 14 amino acids. Trimming left V 3 bases short and J 2 bases short, with 9 bases between. CDR1 and CDR2 from the germline V gene are SEHNR and FQNEAQ (reference sequence). This CDR3 reads CASSLRQNTDTQYF. As DNA, the CDR3 is TGTGCCAGCAGCTTGAGGCAAAACACAGATACGCAGTATTTT.

V and J are TRBV30 and TRBJ2-7; D possibly corresponds to TRBD1 (6 bases). This CDR3 has 13 residues. Germline V gene lookup returns CDR1 GTSNPN and CDR2 SVGIG (reference sequence). Trimming removed 0 bases from V and 5 bases from J, with 11 bases in between. In nucleotides, the CDR3 is TGTGCCTGGAGTGTAGGACAGTTCCACGAGCAGTACTTC. It is translated as CAWSVGQFHEQYF.